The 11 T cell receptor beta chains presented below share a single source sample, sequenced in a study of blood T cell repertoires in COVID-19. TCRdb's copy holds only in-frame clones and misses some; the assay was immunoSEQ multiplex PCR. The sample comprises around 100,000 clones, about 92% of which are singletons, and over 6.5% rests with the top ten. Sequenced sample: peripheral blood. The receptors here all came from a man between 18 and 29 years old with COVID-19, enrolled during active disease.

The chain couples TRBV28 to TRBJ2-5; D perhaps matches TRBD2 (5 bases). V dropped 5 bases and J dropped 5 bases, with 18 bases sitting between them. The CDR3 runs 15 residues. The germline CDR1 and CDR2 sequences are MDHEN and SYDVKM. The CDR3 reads CASSPRTSRRETQYF. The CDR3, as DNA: TGTGCCAGCAGTCCACGGACGTCTCGGAGGGAGACCCAGTACTTC.

DNA of the CDR3: TGCGCCAGCAGCCCCGGGACAGGGGGCTACGAGCAGTACTTC. Its protein is CASSPGTGGYEQYF. The rearrangement joins TRBV5-1 to TRBJ2-7; 11 bases fit TRBD1. In germline, CDR1 is SGHRS, CDR2 YFSETQ. This CDR3 region has 14 residues. V dropped 4 bases and J dropped 3; count of bases not matched to a gene: 3.

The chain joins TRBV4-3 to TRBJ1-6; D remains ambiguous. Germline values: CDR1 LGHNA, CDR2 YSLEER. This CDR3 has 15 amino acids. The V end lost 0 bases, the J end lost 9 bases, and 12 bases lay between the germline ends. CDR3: CASSQDGWLGSPLHF. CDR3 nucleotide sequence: TGCGCCAGCAGCCAAGATGGTTGGCTAGGTTCACCCCTCCACTTT.

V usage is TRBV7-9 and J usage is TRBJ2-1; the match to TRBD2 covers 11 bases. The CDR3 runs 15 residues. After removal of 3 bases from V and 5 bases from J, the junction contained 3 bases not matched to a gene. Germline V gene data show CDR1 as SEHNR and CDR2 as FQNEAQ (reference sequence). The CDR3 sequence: CASSLTSGANNEQFF. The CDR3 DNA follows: TGTGCCAGCAGCTTGACTAGCGGGGCTAACAATGAGCAGTTCTTC.

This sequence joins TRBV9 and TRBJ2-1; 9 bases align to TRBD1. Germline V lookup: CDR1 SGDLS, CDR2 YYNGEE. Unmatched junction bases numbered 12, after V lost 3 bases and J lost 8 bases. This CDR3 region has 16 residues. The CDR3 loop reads CASSEFGTGFVDEQFF. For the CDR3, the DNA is TGTGCCAGCAGCGAATTCGGGACAGGGTTTGTTGATGAGCAGTTCTTC.

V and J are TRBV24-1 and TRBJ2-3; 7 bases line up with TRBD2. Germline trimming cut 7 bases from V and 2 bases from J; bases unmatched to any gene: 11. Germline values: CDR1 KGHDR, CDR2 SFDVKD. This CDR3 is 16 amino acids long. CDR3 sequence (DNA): TGTGCCACCAGCGACCATAGCGGGTTCCACACAGATACGCAGTATTTT. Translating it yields CATSDHSGFHTDTQYF.

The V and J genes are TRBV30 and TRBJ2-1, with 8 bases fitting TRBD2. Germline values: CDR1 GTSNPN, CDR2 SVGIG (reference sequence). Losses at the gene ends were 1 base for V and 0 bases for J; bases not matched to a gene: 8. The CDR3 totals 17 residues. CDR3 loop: CAWSGRLAGLSYNEQFF. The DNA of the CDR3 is TGTGCCTGGAGTGGGAGGCTAGCGGGTCTCTCCTACAATGAGCAGTTCTTC.

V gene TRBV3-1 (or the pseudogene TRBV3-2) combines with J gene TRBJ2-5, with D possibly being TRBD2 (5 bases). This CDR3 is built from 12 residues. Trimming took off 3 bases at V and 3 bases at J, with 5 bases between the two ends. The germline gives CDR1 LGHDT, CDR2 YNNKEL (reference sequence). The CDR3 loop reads CASSQEEETQYF. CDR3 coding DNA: TGTGCCAGCAGCCAGGAGGAAGAGACCCAGTACTTC.

CDR3 amino acids: CASSRLAGGADTQYF. The DNA of the CDR3 is TGTGCCAGCAGTCGACTAGCGGGAGGAGCTGATACGCAGTATTTT. This chain connects TRBV2 to TRBJ2-3; 13 nucleotides align to TRBD2. The CDR3 spans 15 residues. V was pared by 5 bases and J by 6 bases, with 5 bases of the junction left unmatched. The germline V gene encodes CDR1 SNHLY and CDR2 FYNNEI.

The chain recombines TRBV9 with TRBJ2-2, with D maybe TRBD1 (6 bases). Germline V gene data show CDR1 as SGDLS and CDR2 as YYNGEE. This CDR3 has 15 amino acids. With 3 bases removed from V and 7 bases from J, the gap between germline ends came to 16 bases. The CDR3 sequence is CASSARTGLVGELFF. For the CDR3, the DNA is TGTGCCAGCAGCGCAAGAACAGGGTTGGTCGGGGAGCTGTTTTTT.

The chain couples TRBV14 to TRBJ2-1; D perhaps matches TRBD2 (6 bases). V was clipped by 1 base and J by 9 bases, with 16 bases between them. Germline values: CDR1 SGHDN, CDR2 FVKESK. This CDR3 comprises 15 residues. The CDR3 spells CASSQAGGTQGEQFF. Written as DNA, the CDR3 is TGTGCCAGCAGCCAAGCGGGCGGGACTCAGGGTGAGCAGTTCTTC.